The entry below describes one T cell receptor (beta chain). Antigen: not known. A read error may explain this, as a much larger clone is one base away. This sample was taken from a study of graft-versus-host responses after intestinal transplantation. Across the whole study: All recipients were transplanted with multivisceral, liver-intestinal, or isolated intestinal grafts. Study findings and constraints: Early post-transplant HvG declines tracked with peak circulating GvH clone levels. Patients who carried graft-donor T cell macrochimerism also had high graft-versus-host to host-versus-graft clonal ratios in their allografts.

The germline V gene encodes CDR1 MNHNY and CDR2 SVGAGI (reference sequence). V was shortened by 0 bases and J by 4 bases, with 10 bases between the two germline ends. The CDR3 consists of 15 residues. Processed graft tissue released its intraepithelial and lamina propria lymphocytes. TCRdb's copy holds only in-frame clones and misses some; the assay was immunoSEQ multiplex PCR. The sample gives about 15,000 clones, roughly 60% of which show up once; 9.5% to 15% is in the top ten. The source material was ileum tissue, sampled 524 days after transplant. This chain links TRBV6-6 with TRBJ1-5; maybe TRBD1 (6 bases). This receptor was identified in a human patient who received an intestinal transplant, so some T cells may come from the graft donor. Written as DNA, the CDR3 is TGTGCCAGCAGTTACTCAAGTCAGGGGAATCAGCCCCAGCATTTT. Protein product: CASSYSSQGNQPQHF.